This is a list of T cell receptor beta chains from one sample in a study of cytomegalovirus exposure and HLA in healthy donors. Profiled with immunoSEQ multiplex PCR; TCRdb holds only in-frame clones, not every one. The data hold around 110,000 clones, with around 74% observed a single time. The sample comprised PBMCs. These TCRs come from a young woman in good health and CMV-seronegative. CDR3s include the opening cysteine and the closing phenylalanine or tryptophan. Each record gives: V gene, D gene, J gene, clone size, CDR3 protein, CDR3 DNA. D genes are given only for firm matches. Only some rows state a clone size, as once, few, many or a class for expanded clones.

TRBV2	TRBD2	TRBJ2-3	NA	CASSESRSSGGTTDTQYF	TGTGCCAGCAGTGAATCCCGGAGTAGCGGGGGGACCACAGATACGCAGTATTTT
TRBV6-5	NA	TRBJ2-5	NA	CASSVGQSRETQYF	TGTGCCAGCAGCGTCGGACAGAGTCGAGAGACCCAGTACTTC
TRBV10-1	TRBD2	TRBJ2-7	NA	CASSDSLGGAGKKEQYF	TGCGCCAGCAGTGACAGCCTCGGGGGGGCGGGAAAAAAAGAGCAGTACTTC
TRBV16	NA	TRBJ1-1	few	CASSQRPGDTEAFF	TGTGCCAGCAGCCAGAGACCCGGGGACACTGAAGCTTTCTTT
TRBV5-1	NA	TRBJ1-1	NA	CASSQDWGNTEAFF	TGCGCCAGCAGCCAGGACTGGGGGAACACTGAAGCTTTCTTT
TRBV5-6	TRBD1	TRBJ2-3	few	CAAGQGTDTQYF	TGTGCCGCAGGACAGGGAACAGATACGCAGTATTTT
TRBV5-6	NA	TRBJ1-6	NA	CASSSLGEGQNSPLHF	TGTGCCAGCAGCTCTCTCGGGGAGGGTCAAAATTCACCCCTCCACTTT
TRBV4-1	TRBD1	TRBJ2-3	NA	CASSQVTGLGTDTQYF	TGCGCCAGCAGCCAGGTGACAGGGTTGGGTACAGATACGCAGTATTTT
TRBV18	TRBD1	TRBJ2-1	NA	CASSPPRTGDNEQFF	TGTGCCAGCTCACCACCCCGGACAGGGGACAATGAGCAGTTCTTC
TRBV30	NA	TRBJ1-5	once	CAWSVGGTGNQPQHF	TGTGCCTGGAGTGTAGGAGGGACCGGCAATCAGCCCCAGCATTTT
TRBV7-9	NA	TRBJ1-2	NA	CASSLALGMAYGYTF	TGTGCCAGCAGCTTAGCGCTCGGGATGGCCTATGGCTACACCTTC
TRBV9	NA	TRBJ1-6	NA	CASSGAEGSYNSPLHF	TGTGCCAGCAGCGGCGCCGAGGGCTCCTATAATTCACCCCTCCACTTT
TRBV29-1	TRBD1	TRBJ1-1	NA	CSITGQGNTEAFF	TGCAGCATAACCGGACAGGGGAACACTGAAGCTTTCTTT
TRBV30	NA	TRBJ2-7	NA	CAWSVGSNPSEQYF	TGTGCCTGGAGTGTAGGTAGCAACCCTAGCGAGCAGTACTTC
TRBV6-5	NA	TRBJ2-7	NA	CASNSRGPIYEQYF	TGTGCCAGCAACTCCAGAGGGCCCATTTACGAGCAGTACTTC
TRBV2	NA	TRBJ1-1	NA	CATSGEGGINTEAFF	TGTGCCACCTCAGGGGAGGGTGGAATCAACACTGAAGCTTTCTTT
TRBV5-1	TRBD2	TRBJ2-1	NA	CASSLVTSGRNEQFF	TGCGCCAGCAGCTTGGTGACTAGCGGTCGTAATGAGCAGTTCTTC
TRBV30	NA	TRBJ1-1	NA	CAWSVGATMNTEAFF	TGTGCCTGGAGTGTGGGAGCAACCATGAACACTGAAGCTTTCTTT
TRBV19	TRBD1	TRBJ2-6	NA	CASSETGWVTSGANVLTF	TGTGCCAGTAGTGAGACAGGGTGGGTCACCTCTGGGGCCAACGTCCTGACTTTC
TRBV9	TRBD2	TRBJ2-3	NA	CASSAQPSGGGTDTQYF	TGTGCCAGCAGCGCCCAACCTAGCGGGGGAGGCACAGATACGCAGTATTTT
TRBV5-1	NA	TRBJ2-7	once	CASSSGLIGGAREEQYF	TGCGCCAGCAGCTCTGGATTAATAGGGGGGGCCCGGGAAGAGCAGTACTTC
TRBV4-1	NA	TRBJ1-1	NA	CASSQGLPPLNTEAFF	TGCGCCAGCAGCCAAGGGCTGCCGCCCCTGAACACTGAAGCTTTCTTT
TRBV2	TRBD1	TRBJ2-3	NA	CASSRGQGREDTQYF	TGTGCCAGCAGTAGGGGACAGGGGCGTGAAGATACGCAGTATTTT
TRBV28	NA	TRBJ2-4	NA	CANSPGTFRNIQYF	TGTGCCAACTCCCCCGGGACTTTTAGAAACATTCAGTACTTC
TRBV7-6	NA	TRBJ2-1	NA	CASSWLAASYNEQFF	TGTGCCAGCAGCTGGTTAGCGGCCTCCTACAATGAGCAGTTCTTC